Listed here are 18 T cell receptor beta chains from one sample, sequenced in a study of vaccination and CD4 T cells after COVID-19 (dated by TCRdb to 2022 to 2024). These receptors have no known antigen. The treatment or condition label for this specimen denotes: approximately 10-day PBMC culture with coronavirus spike peptide pools or control peptides (ViraFEST assay). Library creation used PCR. The sequencing machine was an Illumina iSeq 100. TCR sequencing of DNA from cultured CD4+ T cells used the Oncomine TCR Beta short-read assay at the Johns Hopkins FTIC core. The raw public reads went through TCRdb reprocessing: fastp at Q25, MiXCR clone calling, in-frame beta chains kept. Duplicate CDR3 protein sequences are folded into a single record with the most common DNA and genes. The sample table records about 21,000 distinct CDR3 sequences; about 45% of these occur just once. More than 3.5% of the sample is held by the ten biggest clonotypes.

Specimen: CD4+ T cells from blood, cultured in vitro. These TCRs come from a human donor who had recovered from COVID-19.

This clonotype has only a few counts. The chain combines TRBV29-1 with TRBJ1-2, with D perhaps matching TRBD1 (6 bases). V lost 6 bases and J 4 bases, leaving 9 bases between the germline ends. The V gene's germline CDR1 is SQVTM and CDR2 ANQGSEA. The CDR3 runs to 11 residues. The CDR3 DNA reads as TGCAGCGTGAGGGGGTTCTATGGCTACACCTTC. The encoded protein is CSVRGFYGYTF.

This clonotype was picked up a small number of times. V is TRBV7-6 and J is TRBJ1-3; TRBD1 matches 12 bases. The germline CDR1 and CDR2 sequences are SGHVS and FNYEAQ. CDR3 length: 18 amino acids. Trimming removed 4 bases from V and 3 bases from J; junction bases left unmatched: 10. The CDR3 sequence is CASSSLSRDRGLGNTIYF. In DNA form, the CDR3 reads TGTGCCAGCAGCTCCCTTTCTAGGGACAGGGGGCTTGGAAACACCATATATTTT.

The chain combines TRBV28 with TRBJ1-5; D remains unclear. The CDR3 consists of 12 residues. Trimming cost V 7 bases and J 3 bases, with 7 bases left between them. Looked up from germline, CDR1 is MDHEN and CDR2 is SYDVKM. CDR3 loop: CASTRPNQPQHF. In DNA, the CDR3 is TGTGCCAGCACCAGACCCAATCAGCCCCAGCATTTT.

The CDR3 nucleotides read TGTGCCAGCAGTGACCAGACGGAGACCCAGTACTTC. This gives the protein CASSDQTETQYF. V usage is TRBV2 and J usage is TRBJ2-5; D remains unclear. The CDR3 covers 12 residues. Trimming left V 3 bases short and J 5 bases short, with 7 bases between. CDR1 SNHLY and CDR2 FYNNEI come from the germline V gene. The full variable domain, completed using reference TRBV2 and TRBJ2-5, is EPEVTQTPSHQVTQMGQEVILRCVPISNHLYFYWYRQILGQKVEFLVSFYNNEISEKSEIFDDQFSVERPDGSNFTLKIRSTKLEDSAMYFCASSDQTETQYFGPGTRLLVL.

This clonotype was observed a handful of times. The CDR3 loop reads CSAVGGLAGGGQETQYF. For the CDR3, the DNA is TGCAGTGCTGTCGGGGGACTAGCGGGAGGAGGGCAAGAGACCCAGTACTTC. The chain couples TRBV20-1 to TRBJ2-5; 15 nucleotides agree with TRBD2. J gave up 2 bases and V 5 bases, and 9 bases lay outside the gene matches. Looked up from germline, CDR1 is DFQATT and CDR2 is SNEGSKA (reference sequence). CDR3 size: 17 residues.

This clonotype was seen a few times. The chain's CDR3 is CASSQGQAWTVSSYNEQFF. DNA of the CDR3: TGTGCCAGCAGTCAGGGCCAGGCGTGGACGGTGAGCTCCTACAATGAGCAGTTCTTC. The rearrangement links TRBV6-1 to TRBJ2-1; tentative D call: TRBD1 (5 bases). From germline, CDR1 is MNHNS and CDR2 SASEGT. The CDR3 is made up of 19 amino acids. The ends were cut back, 5 bases at V and 0 bases at J, with 23 bases in the middle.

This clonotype occurred once. The chain links TRBV6-1 to TRBJ1-1, with D uncertain. Deletions cut 6 bases from V and 3 bases from J, with 11 bases between. The CDR3 loop spans 13 amino acids. Germline CDR1 reads MNHNS; CDR2 reads SASEGT. CDR3 region: CASSRPMYTEAFF. The DNA of the CDR3 is TGTGCCAGCAGCCGACCTATGTACACTGAAGCTTTCTTT.

This rearrangement joins TRBV7-9 to TRBJ2-5; 14 bases agree with TRBD2. The CDR3 is 19 residues long. The V segment lost 5 bases and the J segment 5 bases; nucleotides outside the gene matches: 16. Per germline, CDR1 SEHNR and CDR2 FQNEAQ (reference sequence). CDR3 in amino acids: CASSPGDRGLAGASETQYF. CDR3 bases: TGTGCCAGCAGCCCCGGGGACAGGGGACTAGCGGGGGCTTCCGAGACCCAGTACTTC.

Points on this clonotype: A junction end diverges from the germline sequence, so it may reflect a read error. The chain uses TRBV12-3 or TRBV12-4 and TRBJ2-7; 7 positions match TRBD1. The CDR3 covers 12 residues. CDR3 sequence (DNA): TGTGCCAGCAGTTTGGGCCGACAGGGCCAGCACTTC. It yields the protein CASSLGRQGQHF.

The chain recombines TRBV11-3 with TRBJ2-3, with D perhaps given as TRBD1 or TRBD2 (6 bases each). CDR3 size: 14 residues. Germline lookup yields CDR1 SGHNT and CDR2 YENEEA. Trimming pared 3 bases from V and 0 bases from J, leaving 7 bases between. CDR3 sequence reads: CASSFGGSTDTQYF. The CDR3 DNA reads as TGTGCCAGCAGCTTCGGGGGCAGCACAGATACGCAGTATTTT.

This clonotype appeared a few times. The chain carries TRBV6-1 and TRBJ1-3; D gene unclear. Germline V gives CDR1 MNHNS, CDR2 SASEGT. Trimming took off 7 bases at V and 4 bases at J, with 8 bases between the two ends. The CDR3 runs 12 residues. Here the CDR3 DNA reads TGTGCCAGCAAAGGGAAAGGAAACACCATATATTTT. Translation: CASKGKGNTIYF.

In this sample, this clonotype turned up once. The rearrangement joins TRBV12-3 or TRBV12-4 to TRBJ1-2; D possibly corresponds to TRBD1 (5 bases). The V and J ends lost 5 bases and 2 bases respectively, with 24 bases between them. The CDR3 has 18 residues. CDR3 in amino acids: CASSEAVGRGRSNYGYTF. The CDR3 nucleotides are TGTGCCAGCAGTGAGGCGGTGGGACGGGGAAGGTCCAACTATGGCTACACCTTC.

The table lists this clonotype with a few counts. The chain carries TRBV20-1 and TRBJ2-4, with D perhaps TRBD1 or TRBD2 (6 bases each). CDR1 is DFQATT, CDR2 SNEGSKA, per germline (reference sequence). The CDR3 runs to 14 residues. Trimming took 6 bases from V and 7 from J, leaving 19 bases between them. The CDR3 DNA reads TGCAGTGCCCCATCCCGGGGGCGCGAGAACATTCAGTACTTC. The encoded protein is CSAPSRGRENIQYF.

This clonotype was seen more than once but under ten times. The chain recombines TRBV2 with TRBJ2-2; the D is unclear. The CDR3 extends over 17 amino acids. V was cut by 7 bases and J by 0 bases, with 18 bases left in between. Per the germline V gene, CDR1 is SNHLY and CDR2 is FYNNEI. The CDR3 DNA is TGTGCCAGCATCCCGAGGCAGGCTACCTCGAACACCGGGGAGCTGTTTTTT. As protein: CASIPRQATSNTGELFF.

This clonotype was found a few times. This chain connects TRBV19 to TRBJ2-2, with D unclear. V lost 2 bases to trimming and J lost 1 base, with 5 bases between them. CDR3 length: 14 amino acids. Germline assignment: CDR1 LNHDA and CDR2 SQIVND (reference sequence). This CDR3 is CASSIRRNTGELFF. The CDR3 bases are TGTGCCAGTAGTATAAGAAGGAACACCGGGGAGCTGTTTTTT.

This chain joins TRBV27 and TRBJ2-7; TRBD2 aligns across 12 bases. After removal of 5 bases from V and 0 bases from J, the junction contained 5 bases not matched to a gene. This CDR3 comprises 16 residues. From germline, CDR1 is MNHEY and CDR2 SMNVEV (reference sequence). In nucleotides, the CDR3 is TGTGCCAGCAGTCGACTAGCGGGAGTTACCTCCTACGAGCAGTACTTC. Translating gives CASSRLAGVTSYEQYF.

CDR3: CASRRGGRWETQYF. The CDR3 nucleotides read TGTGCCTCCAGGAGGGGCGGGAGATGGGAGACCCAGTACTTC. The V and J genes are TRBV28 and TRBJ2-5; 7 bases agree with TRBD2. Germline V CDR1 and CDR2: MDHEN, SYDVKM. V shed 11 bases, J shed 5 bases, and the junction held 14 bases outside the gene matches. The CDR3 spans 14 residues. The full variable domain, its missing parts supplied by reference TRBV28 and TRBJ2-5, is DVKVTQSSRYLVKRTGEKVFLECVQDMDHENMFWYRQDPGLGLRLIYFSYDVKMKEKGDIPEGYSVSREKKERFSLILESASTNQTSMYLCASRRGGRWETQYFGPGTRLLVL.

This sequence joins TRBV28 and TRBJ1-5; D uncertain. The CDR3 runs 13 residues. Germline V lookup: CDR1 MDHEN, CDR2 SYDVKM. V was trimmed by 3 bases and J by 7 bases, leaving 10 bases between them. The chain's CDR3 is CASSFTRAQPQHF. In DNA, the CDR3 is TGTGCCAGCAGTTTTACCCGGGCCCAGCCCCAGCATTTT.